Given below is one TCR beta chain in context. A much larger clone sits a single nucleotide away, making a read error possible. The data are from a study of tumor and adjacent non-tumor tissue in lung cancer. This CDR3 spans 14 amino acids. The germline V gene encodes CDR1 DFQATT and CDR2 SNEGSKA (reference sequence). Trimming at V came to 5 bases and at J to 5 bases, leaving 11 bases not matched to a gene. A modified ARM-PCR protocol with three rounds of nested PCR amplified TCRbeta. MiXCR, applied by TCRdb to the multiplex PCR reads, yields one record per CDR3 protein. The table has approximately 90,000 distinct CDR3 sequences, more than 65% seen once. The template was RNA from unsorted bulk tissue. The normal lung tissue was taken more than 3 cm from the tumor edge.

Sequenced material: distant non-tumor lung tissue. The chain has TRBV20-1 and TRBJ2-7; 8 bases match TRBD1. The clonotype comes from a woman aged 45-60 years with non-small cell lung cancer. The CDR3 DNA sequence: TGCAGTGCTCCCCAGGGGGCGAGTTCGGACGAGCAGTACTTC. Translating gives CSAPQGASSDEQYF.